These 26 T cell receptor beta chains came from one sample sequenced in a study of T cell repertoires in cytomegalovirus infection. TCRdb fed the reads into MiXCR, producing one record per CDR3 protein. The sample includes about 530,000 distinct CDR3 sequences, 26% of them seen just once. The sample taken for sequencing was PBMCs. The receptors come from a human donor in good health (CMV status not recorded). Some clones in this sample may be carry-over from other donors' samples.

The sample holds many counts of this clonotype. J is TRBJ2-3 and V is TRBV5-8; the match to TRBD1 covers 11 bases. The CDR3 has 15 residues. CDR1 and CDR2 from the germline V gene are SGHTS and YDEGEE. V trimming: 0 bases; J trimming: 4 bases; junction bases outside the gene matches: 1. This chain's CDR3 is CASSLGTGGPDTQYF. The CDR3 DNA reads TGTGCCAGCAGCTTGGGGACAGGGGGCCCAGATACGCAGTATTTT.

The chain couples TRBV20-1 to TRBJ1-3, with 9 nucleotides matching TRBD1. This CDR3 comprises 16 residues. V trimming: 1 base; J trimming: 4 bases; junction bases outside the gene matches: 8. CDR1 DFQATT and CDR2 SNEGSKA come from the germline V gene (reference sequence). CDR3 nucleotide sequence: TGCAGTGCTAGAGTGGATGGGACAGGGCCCGGAAACACCATATATTTT. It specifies CSARVDGTGPGNTIYF.

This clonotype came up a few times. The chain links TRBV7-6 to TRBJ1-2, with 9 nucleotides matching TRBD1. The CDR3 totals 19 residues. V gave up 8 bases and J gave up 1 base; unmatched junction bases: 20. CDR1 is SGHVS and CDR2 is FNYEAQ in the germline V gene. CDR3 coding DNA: TGTGCCAGCGGATTGTCACCGGGACAGGGCGCGGGGATTAACTATGGCTACACCTTC. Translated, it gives CASGLSPGQGAGINYGYTF.

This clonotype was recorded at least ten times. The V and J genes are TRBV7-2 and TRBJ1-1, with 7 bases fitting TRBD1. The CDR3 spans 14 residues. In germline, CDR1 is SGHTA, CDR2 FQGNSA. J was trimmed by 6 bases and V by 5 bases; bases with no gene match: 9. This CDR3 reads CASSATGVRSEAFF. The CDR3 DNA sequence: TGTGCCAGCAGCGCCACAGGGGTTAGATCTGAAGCTTTCTTT.

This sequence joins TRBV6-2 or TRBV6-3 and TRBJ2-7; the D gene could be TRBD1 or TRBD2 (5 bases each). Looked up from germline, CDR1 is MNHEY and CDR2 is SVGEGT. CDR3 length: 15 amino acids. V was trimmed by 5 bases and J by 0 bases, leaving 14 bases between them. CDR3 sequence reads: CASSGTGTYSYEQYF. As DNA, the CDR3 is TGTGCCAGCAGTGGAACCGGGACGTACTCCTACGAGCAGTACTTC.

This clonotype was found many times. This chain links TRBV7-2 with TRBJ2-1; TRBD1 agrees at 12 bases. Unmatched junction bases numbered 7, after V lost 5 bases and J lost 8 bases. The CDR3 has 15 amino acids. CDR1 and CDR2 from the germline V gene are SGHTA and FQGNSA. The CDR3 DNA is TGTGCCAGCAGCACGGGACAGGGGGCTATTGATGAGCAGTTCTTC. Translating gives CASSTGQGAIDEQFF. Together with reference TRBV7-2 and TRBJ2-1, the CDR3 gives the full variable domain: GAGVSQSPSNKVTEKGKDVELRCDPISGHTALYWYRQSLGQGLEFLIYFQGNSAPDKSGLPSDRFSAERTGGSVSTLTIQRTQQEDSAVYLCASSTGQGAIDEQFFGPGTRLTVL.

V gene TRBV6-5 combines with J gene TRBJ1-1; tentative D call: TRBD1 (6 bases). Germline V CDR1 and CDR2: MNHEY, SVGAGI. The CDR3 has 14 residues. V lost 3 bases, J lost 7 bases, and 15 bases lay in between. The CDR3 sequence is CASSYRGAYNEAFF. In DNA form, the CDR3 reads TGTGCCAGCAGTTATCGGGGGGCCTACAATGAAGCTTTCTTT.

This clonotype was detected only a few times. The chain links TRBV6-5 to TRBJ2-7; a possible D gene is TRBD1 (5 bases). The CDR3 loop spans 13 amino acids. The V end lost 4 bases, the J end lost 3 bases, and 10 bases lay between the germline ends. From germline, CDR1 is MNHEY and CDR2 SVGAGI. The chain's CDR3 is CASSLGARYEQYV. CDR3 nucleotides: TGTGCCAGCAGTTTAGGGGCCCGCTACGAGCAGTACGTC.

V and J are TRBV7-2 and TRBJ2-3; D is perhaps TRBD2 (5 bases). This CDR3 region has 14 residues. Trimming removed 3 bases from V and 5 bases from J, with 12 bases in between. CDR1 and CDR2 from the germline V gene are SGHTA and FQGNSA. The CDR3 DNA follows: TGTGCCAGCAGCTTGGGAGACTCAGGAGATACGCAGTATTTT. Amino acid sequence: CASSLGDSGDTQYF.

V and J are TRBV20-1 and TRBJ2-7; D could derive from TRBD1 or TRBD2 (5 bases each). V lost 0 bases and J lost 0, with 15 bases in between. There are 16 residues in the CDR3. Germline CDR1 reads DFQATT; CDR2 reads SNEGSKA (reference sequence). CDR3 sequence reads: CSARDQWGSSSYEQYF. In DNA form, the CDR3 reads TGCAGTGCTAGAGATCAATGGGGGTCTAGCTCCTACGAGCAGTACTTC.

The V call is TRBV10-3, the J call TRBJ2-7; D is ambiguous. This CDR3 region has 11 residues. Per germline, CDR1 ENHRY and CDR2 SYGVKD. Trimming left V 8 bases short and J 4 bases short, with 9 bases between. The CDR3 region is CAISQEYEQYF. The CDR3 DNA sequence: TGTGCCATCTCCCAGGAATACGAGCAGTACTTC.

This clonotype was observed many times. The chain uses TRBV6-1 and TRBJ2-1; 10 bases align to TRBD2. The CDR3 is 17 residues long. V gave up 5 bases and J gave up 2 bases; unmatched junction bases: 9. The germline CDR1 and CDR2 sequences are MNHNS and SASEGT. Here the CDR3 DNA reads TGTGCCAGCAGTCGAGGACTAGCGGTGCTAACCTACAATGAGCAGTTCTTC. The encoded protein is CASSRGLAVLTYNEQFF.

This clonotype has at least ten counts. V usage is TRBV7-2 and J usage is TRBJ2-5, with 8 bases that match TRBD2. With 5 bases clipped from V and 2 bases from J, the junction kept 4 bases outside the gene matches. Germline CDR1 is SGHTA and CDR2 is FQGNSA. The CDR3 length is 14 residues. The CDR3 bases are TGTGCCAGCAGCCCCGGGGGGGGACAAGAGACCCAGTACTTC. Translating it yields CASSPGGGQETQYF. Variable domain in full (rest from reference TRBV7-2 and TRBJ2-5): GAGVSQSPSNKVTEKGKDVELRCDPISGHTALYWYRQSLGQGLEFLIYFQGNSAPDKSGLPSDRFSAERTGGSVSTLTIQRTQQEDSAVYLCASSPGGGQETQYFGPGTRLLVL.

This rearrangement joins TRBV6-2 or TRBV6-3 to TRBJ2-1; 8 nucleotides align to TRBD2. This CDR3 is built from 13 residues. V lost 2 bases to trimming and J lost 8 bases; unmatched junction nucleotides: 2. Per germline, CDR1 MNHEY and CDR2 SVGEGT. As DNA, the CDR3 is TGTGCCAGCAGTTACGGGACTAGGGATGAGCAGTTCTTC. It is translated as CASSYGTRDEQFF.

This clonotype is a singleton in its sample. CDR3 sequence: CASSVGRAIQETQYF. The CDR3 region has the DNA TGTGCCAGCAGTGTGGGGCGGGCAATCCAAGAGACCCAGTACTTC. The chain uses TRBV2 and TRBJ2-5; D is tentatively TRBD1 or TRBD2 (5 bases each). The CDR3 has 15 amino acids. V was clipped by 4 bases and J by 1 base, with 13 bases between them. Germline loops: CDR1 SNHLY, CDR2 FYNNEI.

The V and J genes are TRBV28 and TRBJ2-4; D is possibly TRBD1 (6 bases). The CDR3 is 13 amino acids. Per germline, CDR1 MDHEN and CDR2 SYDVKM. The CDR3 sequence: CASAGEAKNIQYF. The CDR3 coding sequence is TGTGCTAGCGCAGGGGAGGCCAAAAACATTCAGTACTTC. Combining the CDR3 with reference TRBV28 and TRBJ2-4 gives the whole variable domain DVKVTQSSRYLVKRTGEKVFLECVQDMDHENMFWYRQDPGLGLRLIYFSYDVKMKEKGDIPEGYSVSREKKERFSLILESASTNQTSMYLCASAGEAKNIQYFGAGTRLSVL.

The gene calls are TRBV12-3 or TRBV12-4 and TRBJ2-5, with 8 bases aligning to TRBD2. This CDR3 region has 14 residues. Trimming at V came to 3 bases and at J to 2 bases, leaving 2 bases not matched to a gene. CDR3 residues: CASSFRLAQETQYF. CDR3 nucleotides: TGTGCCAGCAGTTTTCGACTAGCGCAAGAGACCCAGTACTTC.

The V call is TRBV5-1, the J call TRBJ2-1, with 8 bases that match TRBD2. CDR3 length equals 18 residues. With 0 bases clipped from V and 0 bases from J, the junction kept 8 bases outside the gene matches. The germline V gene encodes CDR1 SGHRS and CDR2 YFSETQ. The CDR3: CASSLVPHAGGSYNEQFF. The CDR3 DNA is TGCGCCAGCAGCTTGGTCCCACACGCGGGAGGCTCCTACAATGAGCAGTTCTTC.

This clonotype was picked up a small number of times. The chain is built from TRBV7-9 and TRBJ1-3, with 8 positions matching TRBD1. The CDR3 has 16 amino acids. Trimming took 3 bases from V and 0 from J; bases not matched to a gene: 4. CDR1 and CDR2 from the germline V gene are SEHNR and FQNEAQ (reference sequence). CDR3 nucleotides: TGTGCCAGCAGCTTGGAGACAGGGGACTCTGGAAACACCATATATTTT. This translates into CASSLETGDSGNTIYF.

The CDR3, as DNA: TGCAGTGCTAGATACGACAGGGCCTCGTATTCACCCCTCCACTTT. Its protein product is CSARYDRASYSPLHF. The V call is TRBV20-1, the J call TRBJ1-6, with 7 bases lining up with TRBD1. In germline, CDR1 is DFQATT, CDR2 SNEGSKA (reference sequence). The V segment lost 2 bases and the J segment 8 bases; nucleotides outside the gene matches: 9. The CDR3 is 15 residues long.

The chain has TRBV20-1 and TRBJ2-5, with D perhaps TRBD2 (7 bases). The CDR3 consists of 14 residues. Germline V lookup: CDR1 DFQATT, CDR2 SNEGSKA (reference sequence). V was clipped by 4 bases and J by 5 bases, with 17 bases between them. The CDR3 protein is CSATLQGRGETQYF. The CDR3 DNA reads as TGCAGTGCTACCCTTCAGGGGAGGGGGGAGACCCAGTACTTC.

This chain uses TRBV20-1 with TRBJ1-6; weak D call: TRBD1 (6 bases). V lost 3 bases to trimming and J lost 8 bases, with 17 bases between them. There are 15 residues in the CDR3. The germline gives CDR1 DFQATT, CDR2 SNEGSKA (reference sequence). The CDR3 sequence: CSASTSGESYSPLHF. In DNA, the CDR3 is TGCAGTGCTAGCACCTCAGGGGAGAGTTATTCACCCCTCCACTTT.

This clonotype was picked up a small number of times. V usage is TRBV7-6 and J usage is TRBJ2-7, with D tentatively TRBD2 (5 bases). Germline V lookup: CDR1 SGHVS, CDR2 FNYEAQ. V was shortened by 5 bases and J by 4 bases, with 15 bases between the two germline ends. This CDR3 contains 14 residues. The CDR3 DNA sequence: TGTGCCAGCAGCATTTCGGGGTCGGCATACGAGCAGTACTTC. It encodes CASSISGSAYEQYF.

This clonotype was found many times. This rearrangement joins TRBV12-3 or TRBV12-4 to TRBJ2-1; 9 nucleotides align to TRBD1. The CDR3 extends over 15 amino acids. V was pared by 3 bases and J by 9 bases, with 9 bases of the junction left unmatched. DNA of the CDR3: TGTGCCAGCAGTTTTCCGGGACAGGGTCATCCTGAGCAGTTCTTC. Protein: CASSFPGQGHPEQFF.

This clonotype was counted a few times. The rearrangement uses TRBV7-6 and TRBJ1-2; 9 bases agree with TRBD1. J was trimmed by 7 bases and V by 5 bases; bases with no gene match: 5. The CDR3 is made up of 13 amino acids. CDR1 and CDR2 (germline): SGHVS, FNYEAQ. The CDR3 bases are TGTGCCAGCAGCACACAGGGGGCTGGTGGCTACACCTTC. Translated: CASSTQGAGGYTF. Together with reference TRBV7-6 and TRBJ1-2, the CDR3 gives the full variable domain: GAGVSQSPRYKVTKRGQDVALRCDPISGHVSLYWYRQALGQGPEFLTYFNYEAQQDKSGLPNDRFSAERPEGSISTLTIQRTEQRDSAMYRCASSTQGAGGYTFGSGTRLTVV.

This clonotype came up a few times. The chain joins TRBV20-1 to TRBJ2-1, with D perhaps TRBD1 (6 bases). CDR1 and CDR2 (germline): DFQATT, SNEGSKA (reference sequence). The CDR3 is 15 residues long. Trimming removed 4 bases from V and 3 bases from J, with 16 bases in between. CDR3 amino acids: CSATRDIGFYNEQFF. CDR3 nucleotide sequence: TGCAGTGCTACTCGGGACATCGGATTCTACAATGAGCAGTTCTTC.